This TCR beta chain is from a study of cytomegalovirus exposure and HLA in healthy donors. Broader study findings: Common viral pathogens seemed, in a later analysis, to connect with several of the most significant clusters.

Germline V gene lookup returns CDR1 MNHNS and CDR2 SASEGT. V lost 4 bases and J lost 3, with 16 bases in between. The length of the CDR3 is 15 residues. PCR used 60 Vbeta primers and 13 Jbeta primers. Assay: immunoSEQ multiplex PCR; the TCRdb copy retains only in-frame clones and omits some. This repertoire shows 120,000 or so clones, approximately 8.6% found once; its top ten account for approximately 6%. On this clone itself: Its antigen is still unknown. This sample also contains other DNA sequences that code for the same CDR3.

This chain uses TRBV6-1 with TRBJ2-7, with D possibly TRBD1 on 5 matching bases. The TCR sequence derives from a middle-aged woman in good health and CMV-seropositive. The sequenced sample consisted of PBMCs. CDR3 region: CASSVFQGDRYEQYF. The CDR3 DNA follows: TGTGCCAGCAGTGTTTTCCAGGGCGATCGCTACGAGCAGTACTTC.